These 13 T cell receptor beta chains were all obtained from the same sample, sequenced in a study of a mutant IDH1 vaccine in newly diagnosed glioma. Method: immunoSEQ multiplex PCR; TCRdb's copy keeps in-frame clones and lacks some. The sample has about 25,000 clones, 70% to 80% seen once. No antigens are known for them. Specified time point: week 11, during vaccination. In the vaccine, a single dose held 300 ug of the mutant IDH1 20-mer peptide, along with topical imiquimod. The sequencing used PBMCs, collected from a glioma patient whose treatment included an IDH1 peptide vaccine. These receptors all come from a woman aged 18-29 years with glioma.

V usage is TRBV6-1 and J usage is TRBJ2-3; D gene uncertain. The CDR3 spans 13 residues. V lost 4 bases and J lost 4, with 9 bases in between. The germline V gene has CDR1 MNHNS and CDR2 SASEGT. This chain's CDR3 is CASSVPGPDTQYF. As DNA, the CDR3 is TGTGCCAGCAGTGTCCCAGGACCAGATACGCAGTATTTT.

This clone is judged medium-sized (0.01 to 0.1%). V usage is TRBV6-4 and J usage is TRBJ1-1, with TRBD1 identical over 7 bases. Germline assignment: CDR1 MRHNA and CDR2 SNTAGT. V was clipped by 5 bases and J by 1 base; unmatched bases: 10. The CDR3 runs 16 residues. CDR3 in amino acids: CASSQGGLVRNTEAFF. The CDR3 region has the DNA TGTGCCAGCAGTCAGGGGGGGCTTGTGAGGAACACTGAAGCTTTCTTT.

The genes are TRBV28 and TRBJ1-1, with 7 bases lining up with TRBD1. This CDR3 is built from 16 residues. The junction had 10 bases not matched to a gene; V was cut back by 6 bases and J by 0 bases. CDR1 is MDHEN, CDR2 SYDVKM, per germline. CDR3 DNA: TGTGCCAGCAGGGCCGGGACAGTCCGAATGAACACTGAAGCTTTCTTT. Protein: CASRAGTVRMNTEAFF.

The chain has TRBV29-1 and TRBJ1-2; 7 bases are shared with TRBD1. After removal of 0 bases from V and 8 bases from J, the junction contained 9 bases not matched to a gene. Germline V CDR1 and CDR2: SQVTM, ANQGSEA. The CDR3 is 14 residues long. In DNA form, the CDR3 reads TGCAGCGTTGAAGAAACAGGGGAGGGACTCGGCTACACCTTC. It translates to CSVEETGEGLGYTF. Drawing the rest from reference TRBV29-1 and TRBJ1-2, the complete variable domain is SAVISQKPSRDICQRGTSLTIQCQVDSQVTMMFWYRQQPGQSLTLIATANQGSEATYESGFVIDKFPISRPNLTFSTLTVSNMSPEDSSIYLCSVEETGEGLGYTFGSGTRLTVV.

The chain recombines TRBV2 with TRBJ1-1, with D unclear. The CDR3 covers 13 residues. The germline CDR1 and CDR2 sequences are SNHLY and FYNNEI. V was pared by 4 bases and J by 5 bases, with 11 bases between. Here the CDR3 DNA reads TGTGCCAGCAGTGCGCATACGGGAACTGAAGCTTTCTTT. It specifies CASSAHTGTEAFF.

The CDR3 DNA reads as TGTGCCAGCAGCCTAACTCCGGGACAGAGCTCCTACGAGCAGTACTTC. This codes for CASSLTPGQSSYEQYF. The genes are TRBV5-5 and TRBJ2-7, with TRBD1 matching 7 bases. The ends lost 4 bases at V and 0 bases at J; junction bases unmatched: 10. The CDR3 covers 16 residues. Germline V gene sequence: CDR1 SGHKS, CDR2 YYEKEE (reference sequence).

The chain recombines TRBV7-2 with TRBJ2-1, with 9 bases lining up with TRBD2. Germline V gene sequence: CDR1 SGHTA, CDR2 FQGNSA. The V gene end was trimmed by 1 base and the J gene end by 6 bases; junction bases not matched to a gene: 7. The CDR3 has 16 residues. The CDR3 region has the DNA TGTGCCAGCAGCTTAGTAGGTAGCGGGAGTAGCAATGAGCAGTTCTTC. Its protein product is CASSLVGSGSSNEQFF. Variable domain in full (rest from reference TRBV7-2 and TRBJ2-1): GAGVSQSPSNKVTEKGKDVELRCDPISGHTALYWYRQSLGQGLEFLIYFQGNSAPDKSGLPSDRFSAERTGGSVSTLTIQRTQQEDSAVYLCASSLVGSGSSNEQFFGPGTRLTVL.

Worth noting for this clone: In the same sample, other DNA sequences code for this CDR3. The chain couples TRBV5-1 to TRBJ1-1; weak D call: TRBD1 (5 bases). Trimming removed 0 bases at V and 0 bases at J, with 6 bases between. The CDR3 has 14 residues. CDR1 and CDR2 from the germline V gene are SGHRS and YFSETQ. Written as DNA, the CDR3 is TGCGCCAGCAGCTTGGGGGGGATGAACACTGAAGCTTTCTTT. Translation: CASSLGGMNTEAFF.

This clone was counted between two and nine times. The CDR3 coding sequence is TGTGCCAGCAGACACGAGGGGGCGGCCTACGAGCAGTACTTC. It yields the protein CASRHEGAAYEQYF. This rearrangement joins TRBV5-4 to TRBJ2-7, with TRBD1 identical over 7 bases. With 5 bases clipped from V and 2 bases from J, the junction kept 7 bases outside the gene matches. CDR1 is SGHNT, CDR2 YYREEE, per germline (reference sequence). This CDR3 is built from 14 residues.

This clone was found a few times. V is TRBV30 and J is TRBJ1-1; 8 nucleotides agree with TRBD1. V lost 1 base, J lost 6 bases, and 10 bases stayed unmatched. This CDR3 comprises 15 residues. Germline V gene sequence: CDR1 GTSNPN, CDR2 SVGIG (reference sequence). CDR3 nucleotide sequence: TGTGCCTGGAGTGGGACGGACAGGGTTGGGGCTGAAGCTTTCTTT. It specifies CAWSGTDRVGAEAFF.

This sequence joins TRBV14 and TRBJ1-3; D is ambiguous. The germline V gene has CDR1 SGHDN and CDR2 FVKESK. V was cut by 4 bases and J by 0 bases, with 7 bases left in between. The CDR3 is 14 amino acids. The CDR3 nucleotides are TGTGCCAGCAGCCCGTTGTACTCTGGAAACACCATATATTTT. Its translation is CASSPLYSGNTIYF.

This sequence joins TRBV10-3 and TRBJ2-7, with 8 nucleotides matching TRBD1. From germline, CDR1 is ENHRY and CDR2 SYGVKD. This CDR3 spans 13 amino acids. The V segment lost 5 bases and the J segment 7 bases; nucleotides outside the gene matches: 7. This CDR3 reads CAISNTGGWEQYF. The CDR3 DNA follows: TGTGCCATCAGTAATACAGGGGGATGGGAGCAGTACTTC.

This chain uses TRBV5-4 with TRBJ1-1, with D unclear. Trimming shortened V by 0 bases and J by 3 bases, and 9 bases separated the two germline ends. Germline V CDR1 and CDR2: SGHNT, YYREEE (reference sequence). The CDR3 has 14 amino acids. CDR3 DNA: TGTGCCAGCAGCTTGGCCGGAATTGACACTGAAGCTTTCTTT. Its translation: CASSLAGIDTEAFF.